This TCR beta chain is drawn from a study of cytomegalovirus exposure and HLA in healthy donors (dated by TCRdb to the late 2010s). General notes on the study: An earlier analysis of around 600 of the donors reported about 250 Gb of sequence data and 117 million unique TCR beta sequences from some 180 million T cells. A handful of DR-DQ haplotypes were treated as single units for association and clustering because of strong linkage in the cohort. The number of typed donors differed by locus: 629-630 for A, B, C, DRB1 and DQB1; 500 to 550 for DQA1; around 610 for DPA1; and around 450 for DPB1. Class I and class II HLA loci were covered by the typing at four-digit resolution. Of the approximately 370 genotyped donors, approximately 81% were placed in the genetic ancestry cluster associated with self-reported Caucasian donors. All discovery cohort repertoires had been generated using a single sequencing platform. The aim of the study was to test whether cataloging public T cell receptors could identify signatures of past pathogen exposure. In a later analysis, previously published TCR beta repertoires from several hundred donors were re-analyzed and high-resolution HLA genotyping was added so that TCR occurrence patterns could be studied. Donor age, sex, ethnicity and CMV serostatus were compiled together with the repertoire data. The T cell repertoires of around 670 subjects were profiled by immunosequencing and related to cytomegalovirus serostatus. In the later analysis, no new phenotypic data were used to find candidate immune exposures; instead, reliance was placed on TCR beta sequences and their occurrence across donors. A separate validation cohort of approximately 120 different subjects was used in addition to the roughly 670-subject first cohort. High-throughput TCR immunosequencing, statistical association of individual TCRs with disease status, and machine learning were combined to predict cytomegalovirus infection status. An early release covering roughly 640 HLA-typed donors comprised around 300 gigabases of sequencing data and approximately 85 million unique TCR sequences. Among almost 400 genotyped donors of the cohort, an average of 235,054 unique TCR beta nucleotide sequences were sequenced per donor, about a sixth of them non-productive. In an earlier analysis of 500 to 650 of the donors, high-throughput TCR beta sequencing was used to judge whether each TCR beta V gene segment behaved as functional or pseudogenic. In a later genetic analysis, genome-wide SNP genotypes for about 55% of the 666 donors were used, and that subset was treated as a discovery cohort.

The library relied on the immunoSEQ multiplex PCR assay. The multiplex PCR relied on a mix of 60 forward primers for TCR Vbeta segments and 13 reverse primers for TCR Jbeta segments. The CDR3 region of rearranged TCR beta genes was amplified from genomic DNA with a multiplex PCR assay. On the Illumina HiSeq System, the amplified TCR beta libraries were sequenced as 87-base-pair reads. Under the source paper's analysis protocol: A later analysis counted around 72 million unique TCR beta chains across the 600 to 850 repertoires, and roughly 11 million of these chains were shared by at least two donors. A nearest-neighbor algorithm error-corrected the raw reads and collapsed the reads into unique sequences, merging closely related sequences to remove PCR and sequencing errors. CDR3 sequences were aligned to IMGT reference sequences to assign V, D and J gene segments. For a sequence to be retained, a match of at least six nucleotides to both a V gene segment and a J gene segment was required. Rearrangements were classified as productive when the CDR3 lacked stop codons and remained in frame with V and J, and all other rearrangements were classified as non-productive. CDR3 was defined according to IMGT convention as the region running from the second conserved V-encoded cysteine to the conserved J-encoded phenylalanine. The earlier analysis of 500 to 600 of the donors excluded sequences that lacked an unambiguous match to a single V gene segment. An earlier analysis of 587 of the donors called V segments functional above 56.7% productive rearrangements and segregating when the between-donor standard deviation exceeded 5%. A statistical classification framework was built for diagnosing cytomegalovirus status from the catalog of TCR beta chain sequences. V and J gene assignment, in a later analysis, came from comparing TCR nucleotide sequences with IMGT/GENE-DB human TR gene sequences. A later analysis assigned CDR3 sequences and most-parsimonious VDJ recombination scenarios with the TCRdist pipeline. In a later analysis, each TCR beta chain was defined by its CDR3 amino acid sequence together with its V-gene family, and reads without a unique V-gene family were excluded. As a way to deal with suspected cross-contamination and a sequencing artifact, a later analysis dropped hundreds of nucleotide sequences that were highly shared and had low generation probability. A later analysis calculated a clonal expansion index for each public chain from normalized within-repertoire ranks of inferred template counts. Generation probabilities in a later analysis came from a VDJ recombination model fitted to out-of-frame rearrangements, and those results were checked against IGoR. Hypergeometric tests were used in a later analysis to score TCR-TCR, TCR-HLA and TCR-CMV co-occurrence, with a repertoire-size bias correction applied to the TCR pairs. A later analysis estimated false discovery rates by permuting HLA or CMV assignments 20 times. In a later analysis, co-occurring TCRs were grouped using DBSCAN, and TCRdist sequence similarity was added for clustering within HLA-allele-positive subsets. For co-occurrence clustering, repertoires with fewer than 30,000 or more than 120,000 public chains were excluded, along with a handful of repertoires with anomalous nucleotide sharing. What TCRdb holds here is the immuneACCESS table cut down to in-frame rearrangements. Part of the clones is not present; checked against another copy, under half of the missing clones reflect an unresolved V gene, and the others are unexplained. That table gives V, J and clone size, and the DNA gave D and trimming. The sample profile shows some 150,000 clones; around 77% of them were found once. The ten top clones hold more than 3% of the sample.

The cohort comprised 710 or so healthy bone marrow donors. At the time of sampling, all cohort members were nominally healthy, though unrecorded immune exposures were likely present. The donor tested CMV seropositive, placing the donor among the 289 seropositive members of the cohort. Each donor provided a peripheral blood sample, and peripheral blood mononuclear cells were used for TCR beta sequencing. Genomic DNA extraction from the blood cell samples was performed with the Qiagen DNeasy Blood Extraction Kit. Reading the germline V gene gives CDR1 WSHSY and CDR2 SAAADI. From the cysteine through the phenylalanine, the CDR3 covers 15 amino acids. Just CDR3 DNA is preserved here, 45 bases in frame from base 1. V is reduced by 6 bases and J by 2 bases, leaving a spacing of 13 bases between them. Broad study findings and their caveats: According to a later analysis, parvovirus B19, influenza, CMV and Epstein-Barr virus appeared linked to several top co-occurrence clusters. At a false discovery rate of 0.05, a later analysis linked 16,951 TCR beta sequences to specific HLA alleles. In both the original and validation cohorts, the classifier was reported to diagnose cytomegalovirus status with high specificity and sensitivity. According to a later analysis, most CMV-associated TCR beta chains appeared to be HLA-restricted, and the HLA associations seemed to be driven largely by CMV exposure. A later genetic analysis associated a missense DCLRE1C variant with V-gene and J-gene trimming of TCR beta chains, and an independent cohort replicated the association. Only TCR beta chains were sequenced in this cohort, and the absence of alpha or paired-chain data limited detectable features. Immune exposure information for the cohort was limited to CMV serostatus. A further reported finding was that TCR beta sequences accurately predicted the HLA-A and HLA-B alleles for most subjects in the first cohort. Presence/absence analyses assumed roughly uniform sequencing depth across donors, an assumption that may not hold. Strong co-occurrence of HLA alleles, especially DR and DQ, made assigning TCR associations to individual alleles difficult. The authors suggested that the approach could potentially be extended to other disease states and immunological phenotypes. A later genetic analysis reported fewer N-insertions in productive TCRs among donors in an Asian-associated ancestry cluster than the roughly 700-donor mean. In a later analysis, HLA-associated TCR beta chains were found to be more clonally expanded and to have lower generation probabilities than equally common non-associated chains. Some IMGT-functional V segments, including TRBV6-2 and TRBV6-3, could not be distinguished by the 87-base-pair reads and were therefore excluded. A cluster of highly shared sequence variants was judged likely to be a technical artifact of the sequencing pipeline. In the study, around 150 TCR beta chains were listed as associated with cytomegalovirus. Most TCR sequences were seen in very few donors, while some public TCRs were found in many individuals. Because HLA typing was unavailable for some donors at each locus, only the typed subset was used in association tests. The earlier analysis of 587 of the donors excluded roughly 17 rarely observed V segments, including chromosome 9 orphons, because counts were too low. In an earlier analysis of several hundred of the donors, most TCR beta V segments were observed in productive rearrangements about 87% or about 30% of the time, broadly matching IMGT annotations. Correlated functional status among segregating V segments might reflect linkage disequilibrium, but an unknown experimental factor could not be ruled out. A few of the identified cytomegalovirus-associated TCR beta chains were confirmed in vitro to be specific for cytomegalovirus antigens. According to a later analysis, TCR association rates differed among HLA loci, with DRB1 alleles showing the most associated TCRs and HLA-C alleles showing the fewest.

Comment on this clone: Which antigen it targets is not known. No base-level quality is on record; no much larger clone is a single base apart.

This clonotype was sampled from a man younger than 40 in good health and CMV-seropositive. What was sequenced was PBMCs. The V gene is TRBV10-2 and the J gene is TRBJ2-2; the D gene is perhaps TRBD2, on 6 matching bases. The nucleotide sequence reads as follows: TGCGCCAGCAGAAAGGACGGACTAAACACCGGGGAGCTGTTTTTT. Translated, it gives CASRKDGLNTGELFF.